This entry describes one T cell receptor beta chain. Its specificity is unknown. The CDR3 is 12 residues long. Germline V lookup: CDR1 GTSNPN, CDR2 SVGIG (reference sequence). V shed 3 bases and J shed 8 bases, with 13 bases lying between them. The sample belongs to a study of cytomegalovirus exposure and HLA in healthy donors. It was with 60 Vbeta and 13 Jbeta primers that the PCR ran. Original handling: It was a later analysis that counted roughly 79 million unique TCR beta chains, of which about 10 million were shared. Produced via immunoSEQ multiplex PCR; TCRdb's table is partial and in-frame only. V and J calls plus clone size are reproduced from that table; the DNA served to infer D and trimming. The table includes more than 130,000 clones, 80% detected once. Whole-study results and caveats: Presence/absence analyses assumed roughly uniform sequencing depth across donors. The CMV antigen specificity of a few CMV-associated chains was confirmed through in vitro analysis. Association of a missense DCLRE1C variant with TCR beta V- and J-gene trimming was reported in a later analysis.

This chain connects TRBV30 to TRBJ2-5, with D tentatively TRBD2 (5 bases). Sequencing was performed on PBMCs. This TCR was sampled from a male donor in good health and CMV-seronegative. CDR3 residues: CAWSLEGVTQYF. The DNA of the CDR3 is TGTGCCTGGAGCCTAGAGGGAGTAACCCAGTACTTC. The whole variable domain, remainder taken from reference TRBV30 and TRBJ2-5, is SQTIHQWPATLVQPVGSPLSLECTVEGTSNPNLYWYRQAAGRGLQLLFYSVGIGQISSEVPQNLSASRPQDRQFILSSKKLLLSDSGFYLCAWSLEGVTQYFGPGTRLLVL.